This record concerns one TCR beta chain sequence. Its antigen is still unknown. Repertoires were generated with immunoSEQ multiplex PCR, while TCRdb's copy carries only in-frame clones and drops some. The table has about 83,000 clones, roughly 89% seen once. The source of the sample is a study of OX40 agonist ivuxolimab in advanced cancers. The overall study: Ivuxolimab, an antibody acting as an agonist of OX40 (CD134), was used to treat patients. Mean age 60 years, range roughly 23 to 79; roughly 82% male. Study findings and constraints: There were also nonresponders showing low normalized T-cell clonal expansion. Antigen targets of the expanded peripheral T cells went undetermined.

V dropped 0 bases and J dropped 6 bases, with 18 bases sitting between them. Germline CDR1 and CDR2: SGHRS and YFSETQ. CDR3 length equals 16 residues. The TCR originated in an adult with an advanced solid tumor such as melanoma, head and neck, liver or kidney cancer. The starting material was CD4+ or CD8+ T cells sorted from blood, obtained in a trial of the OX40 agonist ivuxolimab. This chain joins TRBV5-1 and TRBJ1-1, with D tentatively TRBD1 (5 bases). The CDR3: CASSLVGITRDPEAFF. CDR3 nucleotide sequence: TGCGCCAGCAGCTTGGTCGGAATAACTCGGGACCCTGAAGCTTTCTTT.